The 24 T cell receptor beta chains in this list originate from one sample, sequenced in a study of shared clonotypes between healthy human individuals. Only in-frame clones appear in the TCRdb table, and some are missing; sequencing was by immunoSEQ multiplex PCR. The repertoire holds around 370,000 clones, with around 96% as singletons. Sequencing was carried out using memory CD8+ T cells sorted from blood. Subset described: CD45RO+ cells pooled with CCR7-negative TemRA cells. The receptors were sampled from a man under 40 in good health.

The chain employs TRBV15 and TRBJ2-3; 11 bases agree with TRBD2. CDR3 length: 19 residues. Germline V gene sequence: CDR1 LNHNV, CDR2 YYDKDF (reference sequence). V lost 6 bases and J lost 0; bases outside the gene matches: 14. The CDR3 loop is CATRGGYLAGGISTDTQYF. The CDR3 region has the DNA TGTGCCACCAGAGGGGGTTACCTAGCGGGAGGCATAAGCACAGATACGCAGTATTTT.

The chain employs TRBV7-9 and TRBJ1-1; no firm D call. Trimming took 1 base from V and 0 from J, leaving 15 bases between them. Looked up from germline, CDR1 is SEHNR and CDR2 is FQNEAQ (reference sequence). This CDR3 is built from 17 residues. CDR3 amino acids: CASSLEWGGQLNTEAFF. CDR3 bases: TGTGCCAGCAGCTTAGAATGGGGAGGGCAGCTGAACACTGAAGCTTTCTTT.

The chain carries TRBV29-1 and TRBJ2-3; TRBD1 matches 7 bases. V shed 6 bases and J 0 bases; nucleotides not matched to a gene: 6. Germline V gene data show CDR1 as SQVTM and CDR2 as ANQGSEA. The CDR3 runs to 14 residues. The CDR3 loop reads CSVARQGSTDTQYF. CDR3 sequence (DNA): TGCAGCGTGGCCCGACAGGGTAGCACAGATACGCAGTATTTT.

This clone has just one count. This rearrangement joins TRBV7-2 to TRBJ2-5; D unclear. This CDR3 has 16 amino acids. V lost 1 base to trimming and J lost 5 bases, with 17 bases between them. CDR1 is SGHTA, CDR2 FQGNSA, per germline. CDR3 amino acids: CASSLDRFQLRETQYF. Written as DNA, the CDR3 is TGTGCCAGCAGCTTAGATCGGTTCCAGTTGAGGGAGACCCAGTACTTC.

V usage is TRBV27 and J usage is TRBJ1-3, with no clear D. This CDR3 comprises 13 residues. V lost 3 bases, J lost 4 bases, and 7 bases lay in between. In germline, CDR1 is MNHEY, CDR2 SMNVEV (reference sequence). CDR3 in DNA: TGTGCCAGCAGTTTGACCTCAGGAAACACCATATATTTT. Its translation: CASSLTSGNTIYF.

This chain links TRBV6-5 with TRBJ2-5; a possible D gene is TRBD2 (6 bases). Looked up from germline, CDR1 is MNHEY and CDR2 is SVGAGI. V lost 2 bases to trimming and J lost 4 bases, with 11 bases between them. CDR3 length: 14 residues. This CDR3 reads CASSYGRGTETQYF. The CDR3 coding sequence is TGTGCCAGCAGTTACGGGCGGGGAACAGAGACCCAGTACTTC.

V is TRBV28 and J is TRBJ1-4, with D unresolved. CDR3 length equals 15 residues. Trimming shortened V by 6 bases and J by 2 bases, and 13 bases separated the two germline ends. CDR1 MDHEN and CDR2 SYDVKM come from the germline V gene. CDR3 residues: CASSLPRQTNEKLFF. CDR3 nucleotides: TGTGCCAGCAGCCTCCCCCGGCAGACTAATGAAAAACTGTTTTTT.

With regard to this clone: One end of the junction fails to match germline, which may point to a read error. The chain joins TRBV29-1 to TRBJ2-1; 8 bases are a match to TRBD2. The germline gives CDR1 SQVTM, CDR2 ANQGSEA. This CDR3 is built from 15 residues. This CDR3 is CSALAGTSSYNGQFF. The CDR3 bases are TGCAGCGCATTAGCGGGAACCAGCTCCTACAATGGGCAGTTCTTC.

The CDR3 here is CASVGREEGEQYF. The CDR3 region has the DNA TGTGCCAGCGTGGGGCGGGAGGAAGGCGAGCAGTACTTC. The V call is TRBV2, the J call TRBJ2-7; 8 nucleotides agree with TRBD2. V shed 8 bases, J shed 6 bases, and the junction held 9 bases outside the gene matches. CDR3 length: 13 amino acids. The germline gives CDR1 SNHLY, CDR2 FYNNEI.

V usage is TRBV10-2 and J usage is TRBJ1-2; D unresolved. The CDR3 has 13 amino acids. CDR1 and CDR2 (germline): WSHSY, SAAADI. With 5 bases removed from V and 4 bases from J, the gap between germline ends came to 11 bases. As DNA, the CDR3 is TGCGCCAGCAGTCCAACGTTGGCCTATGGCTACACCTTC. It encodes CASSPTLAYGYTF.

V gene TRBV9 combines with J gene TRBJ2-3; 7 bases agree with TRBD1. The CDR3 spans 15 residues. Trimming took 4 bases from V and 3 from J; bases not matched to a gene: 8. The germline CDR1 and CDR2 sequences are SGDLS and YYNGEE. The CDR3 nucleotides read TGTGCCAGCAGCCCCCGGGACAGAATAACAGATACGCAGTATTTT. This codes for CASSPRDRITDTQYF.

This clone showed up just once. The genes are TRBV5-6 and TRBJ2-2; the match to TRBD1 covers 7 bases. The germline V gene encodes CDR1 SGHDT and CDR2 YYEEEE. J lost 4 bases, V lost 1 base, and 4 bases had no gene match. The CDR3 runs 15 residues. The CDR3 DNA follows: TGTGCCAGCAGCTTGCGGACAGGCGCCACCGGGGAGCTGTTTTTT. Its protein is CASSLRTGATGELFF.

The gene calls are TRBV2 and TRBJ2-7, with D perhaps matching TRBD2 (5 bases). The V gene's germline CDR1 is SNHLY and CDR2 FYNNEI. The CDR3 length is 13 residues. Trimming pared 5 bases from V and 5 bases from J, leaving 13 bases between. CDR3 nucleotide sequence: TGTGCCAGCAGTCTCGATACTAGAAACGAGCAGTACTTC. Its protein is CASSLDTRNEQYF.

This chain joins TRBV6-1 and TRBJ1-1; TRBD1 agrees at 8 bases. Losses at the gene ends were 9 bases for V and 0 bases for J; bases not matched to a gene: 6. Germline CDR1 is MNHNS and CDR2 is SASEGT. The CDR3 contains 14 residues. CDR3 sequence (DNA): TGTGCCAGTATAGTGGACAGGGTGAACACTGAAGCTTTCTTT. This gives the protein CASIVDRVNTEAFF.

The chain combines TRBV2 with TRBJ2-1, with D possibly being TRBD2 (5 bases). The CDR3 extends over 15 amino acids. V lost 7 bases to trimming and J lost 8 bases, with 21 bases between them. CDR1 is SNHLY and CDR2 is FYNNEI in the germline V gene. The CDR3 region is CASIRSPGIMDEQFF. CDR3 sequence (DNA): TGTGCCAGCATTCGGTCTCCGGGAATCATGGATGAGCAGTTCTTC.

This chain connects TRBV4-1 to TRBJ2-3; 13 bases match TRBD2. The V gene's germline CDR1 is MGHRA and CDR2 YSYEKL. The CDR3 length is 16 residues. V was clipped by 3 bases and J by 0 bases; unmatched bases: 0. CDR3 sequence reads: CASSQGLAGSTDTQYF. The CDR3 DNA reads TGCGCCAGCAGCCAGGGACTAGCGGGAAGCACAGATACGCAGTATTTT.

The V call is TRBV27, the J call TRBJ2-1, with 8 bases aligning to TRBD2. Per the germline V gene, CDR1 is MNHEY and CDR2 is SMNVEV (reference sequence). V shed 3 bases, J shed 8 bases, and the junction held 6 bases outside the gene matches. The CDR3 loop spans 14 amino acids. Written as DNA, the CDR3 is TGTGCCAGCAGTTTCAAGGAGCGGGAGTATGAGCAGTTCTTC. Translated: CASSFKEREYEQFF.

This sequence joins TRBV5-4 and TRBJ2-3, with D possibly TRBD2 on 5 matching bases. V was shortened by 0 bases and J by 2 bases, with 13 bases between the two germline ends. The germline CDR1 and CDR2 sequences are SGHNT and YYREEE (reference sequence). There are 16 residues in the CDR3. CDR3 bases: TGTGCCAGCAGCTTGGAAGGGAGCGTGGACACAGATACGCAGTATTTT. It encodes CASSLEGSVDTDTQYF.

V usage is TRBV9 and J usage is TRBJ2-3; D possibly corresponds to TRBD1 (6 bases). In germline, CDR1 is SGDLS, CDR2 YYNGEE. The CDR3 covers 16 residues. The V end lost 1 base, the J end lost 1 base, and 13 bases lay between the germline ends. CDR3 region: CASSVTNNRGTDTQYF. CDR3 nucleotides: TGTGCCAGCAGCGTAACCAATAACAGGGGCACAGATACGCAGTATTTT.

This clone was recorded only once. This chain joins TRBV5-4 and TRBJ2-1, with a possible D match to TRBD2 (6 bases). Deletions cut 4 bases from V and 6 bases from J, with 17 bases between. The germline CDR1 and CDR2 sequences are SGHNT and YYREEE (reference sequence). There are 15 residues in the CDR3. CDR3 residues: CASSVSDEAGNEQFF. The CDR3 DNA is TGTGCCAGCAGCGTGTCTGATGAAGCGGGCAATGAGCAGTTCTTC.

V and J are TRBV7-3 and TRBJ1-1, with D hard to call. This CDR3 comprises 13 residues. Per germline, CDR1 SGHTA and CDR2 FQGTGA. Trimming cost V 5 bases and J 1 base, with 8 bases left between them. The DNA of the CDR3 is TGTGCCAGCAGCATATCAGCGAACACTGAAGCTTTCTTT. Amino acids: CASSISANTEAFF.

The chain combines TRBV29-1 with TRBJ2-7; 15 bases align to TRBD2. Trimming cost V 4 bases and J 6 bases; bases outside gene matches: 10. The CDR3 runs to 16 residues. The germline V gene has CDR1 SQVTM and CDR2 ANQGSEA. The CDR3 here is CSVGGLAGGPEFEQYF. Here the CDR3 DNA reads TGCAGCGTTGGCGGACTAGCGGGAGGGCCAGAGTTCGAGCAGTACTTC.

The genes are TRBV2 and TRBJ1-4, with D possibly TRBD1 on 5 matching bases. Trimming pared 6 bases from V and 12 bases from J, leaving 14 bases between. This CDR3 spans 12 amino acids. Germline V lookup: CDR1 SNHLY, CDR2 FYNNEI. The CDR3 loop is CASSRDPRELFF. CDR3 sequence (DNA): TGTGCCAGCAGCCGGGACCCGAGGGAACTGTTTTTT. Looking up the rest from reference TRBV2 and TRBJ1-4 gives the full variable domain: EPEVTQTPSHQVTQMGQEVILRCVPISNHLYFYWYRQILGQKVEFLVSFYNNEISEKSEIFDDQFSVERPDGSNFTLKIRSTKLEDSAMYFCASSRDPRELFFGSGTQLSVL.

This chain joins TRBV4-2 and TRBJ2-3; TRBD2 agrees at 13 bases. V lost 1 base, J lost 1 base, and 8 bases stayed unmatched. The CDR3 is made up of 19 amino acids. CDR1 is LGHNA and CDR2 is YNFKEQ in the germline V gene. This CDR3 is CASSQVWTSGRRGTDTQYF. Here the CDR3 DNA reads TGTGCCAGCAGCCAAGTTTGGACTAGCGGGAGAAGGGGCACAGATACGCAGTATTTT.